The 22 T cell receptor beta chains below were found in one sample sequenced in a study of long-term antiretroviral therapy in people with HIV. The immunoSEQ assay was v3.0, run at survey level. Assay used: immunoSEQ multiplex PCR; TCRdb lists only in-frame clones, some missing. The data hold around 15,000 clones, with around 95% observed a single time. Source: unsorted PBMCs, taken more than 10 years after starting antiretroviral therapy. Receptors were obtained from a man aged 25 to 45 with HIV.

The rearrangement links TRBV6-4 to TRBJ2-2; TRBD1 aligns across 8 bases. V lost 6 bases to trimming and J lost 3 bases; unmatched junction nucleotides: 0. The CDR3 consists of 13 residues. Germline loops: CDR1 MRHNA, CDR2 SNTAGT. CDR3 region: CASRTGDTGELFF. The CDR3 DNA reads TGTGCCAGCAGGACAGGGGACACCGGGGAGCTGTTTTTT.

This clone has just a few counts. This chain links TRBV19 with TRBJ2-1; TRBD1 is a possible D gene (7 bases). Germline values: CDR1 LNHDA, CDR2 SQIVND (reference sequence). The CDR3 runs to 14 residues. Trimming stripped 2 bases from V and 9 bases from J, with 14 bases between. The CDR3 DNA reads TGTGCCAGTAGTATAATTCCAGGGGGGATTGAGCAGTTCTTC. It codes for CASSIIPGGIEQFF.

The chain recombines TRBV11-2 with TRBJ2-5; possible D gene TRBD1, 6 bases. Germline V CDR1 and CDR2: SGHAT, FQNNGV. The V end lost 5 bases, the J end lost 4 bases, and 20 bases lay between the germline ends. This CDR3 comprises 16 residues. CDR3 bases: TGTGCCAGCAGCCCCTGGGGGCAGGCCTATGGAGAGACCCAGTACTTC. Translating gives CASSPWGQAYGETQYF.

V usage is TRBV29-1 and J usage is TRBJ1-4; 8 nucleotides line up with TRBD1. The CDR3 sequence is 12 residues long. Germline values: CDR1 SQVTM, CDR2 ANQGSEA. With 7 bases clipped from V and 8 bases from J, the junction kept 6 bases outside the gene matches. The DNA of the CDR3 is TGCAGCGCCCGGACAGGGAGAGAAAAACTGTTTTTT. Its protein is CSARTGREKLFF.

The genes are TRBV5-5 and TRBJ2-3; 11 positions match TRBD2. This CDR3 has 17 amino acids. The germline V gene has CDR1 SGHKS and CDR2 YYEKEE (reference sequence). The V and J ends lost 4 bases and 4 bases, in that order; junction bases with no gene match: 11. CDR3 in amino acids: CASSREGSGGGADTQYF. CDR3 in DNA: TGTGCCAGCAGCCGGGAAGGTAGCGGGGGGGGCGCAGATACGCAGTATTTT.

V is TRBV2 and J is TRBJ2-2; 7 nucleotides line up with TRBD2. This CDR3 spans 14 amino acids. Germline CDR1 is SNHLY and CDR2 is FYNNEI. J was trimmed by 3 bases and V by 4 bases; bases with no gene match: 2. Here the CDR3 DNA reads TGTGCCAGCAGTGTGGGGGGGTACACCGGGGAGCTGTTTTTT. The encoded protein is CASSVGGYTGELFF.

CDR3 region: CASSSGIHEKLFF. Here the CDR3 DNA reads TGTGCCAGCAGCTCCGGGATCCATGAAAAACTGTTTTTT. The chain couples TRBV6-1 to TRBJ1-4; no reliable D call. CDR1 is MNHNS, CDR2 SASEGT, per germline. Trimming left V 6 bases short and J 6 bases short, with 11 bases between. The CDR3 length is 13 residues.

The rearrangement uses TRBV28 and TRBJ2-2, with D maybe TRBD2 (6 bases). CDR1 is MDHEN, CDR2 SYDVKM, per germline. The CDR3 consists of 15 residues. V was trimmed by 7 bases and J by 9 bases, leaving 21 bases between them. The CDR3 bases are TGTGCCAGCAAGCGGGTTCCGGAGGCCCACCGGGAGCTGTTTTTT. Protein product: CASKRVPEAHRELFF.

The CDR3 DNA reads as TGTGCCAGCAGCGTAGGCGGAGGTCCTATAAATACGCAGTATTTT. It specifies CASSVGGGPINTQYF. The chain links TRBV9 to TRBJ2-3, with D possibly being TRBD2 (5 bases). The CDR3 contains 15 residues. The germline gives CDR1 SGDLS, CDR2 YYNGEE. V was cut by 0 bases and J by 7 bases, with 15 bases left in between.

CDR3 sequence: CASSVGSDSYEQYF. As DNA, the CDR3 is TGTGCCAGCAGCGTAGGTTCAGACTCCTACGAGCAGTACTTC. The rearrangement joins TRBV9 to TRBJ2-7; no firm D call. V dropped 0 bases and J dropped 0 bases, with 7 bases sitting between them. The CDR3 covers 14 residues. Germline V lookup: CDR1 SGDLS, CDR2 YYNGEE.

This clone has only one observation. The chain uses TRBV18 and TRBJ2-7; 9 bases are shared with TRBD1. The V gene end was trimmed by 4 bases and the J gene end by 5 bases; junction bases not matched to a gene: 12. There are 16 residues in the CDR3. Germline CDR1 KGHSH, CDR2 LQKENI. CDR3 bases: TGTGCCAGCTCACGGCCCGGGACAGGGTACGGTGACGAGCAGTACTTC. This codes for CASSRPGTGYGDEQYF. Looking up the rest from reference TRBV18 and TRBJ2-7 gives the full variable domain: NAGVMQNPRHLVRRRGQEARLRCSPMKGHSHVYWYRQLPEEGLKFMVYLQKENIIDESGMPKERFSAEFPKEGPSILRIQQVVRGDSAAYFCASSRPGTGYGDEQYFGPGTRLTVT.

V gene TRBV5-1 combines with J gene TRBJ2-5; 10 nucleotides agree with TRBD2. Germline loops: CDR1 SGHRS, CDR2 YFSETQ. The CDR3 contains 15 residues. V gave up 7 bases and J gave up 1 base; unmatched junction bases: 7. The CDR3 spells CASGLAGDPQETQYF. The CDR3 DNA follows: TGCGCCAGCGGCCTAGCGGGGGATCCCCAAGAGACCCAGTACTTC.

The chain employs TRBV2 and TRBJ2-6; D is unresolved. This CDR3 region has 13 residues. Germline CDR1 and CDR2: SNHLY and FYNNEI. V lost 8 bases to trimming and J lost 0 bases, with 5 bases between them. CDR3 bases: TGTGCCAGCTGCGCCTCTGGGGCCAACGTCCTGACTTTC. This gives the protein CASCASGANVLTF.

The V gene is TRBV6-5, the J gene TRBJ2-7; D possibly corresponds to TRBD2 (6 bases). V was trimmed by 0 bases and J by 10 bases, leaving 13 bases between them. The CDR3 has 13 residues. Germline lookup yields CDR1 MNHEY and CDR2 SVGAGI. Here the CDR3 reads CASSYSKGRQQYV. CDR3 coding DNA: TGTGCCAGCAGTTACTCGAAGGGGAGGCAACAGTACGTC.

The J gene is TRBJ2-7, the V gene TRBV28, with a possible D match to TRBD1 (6 bases). Germline V gives CDR1 MDHEN, CDR2 SYDVKM. The CDR3 sequence is 12 residues long. The V end was cut by 4 bases, the J end by 5 bases, with 9 bases between. DNA of the CDR3: TGTGCCAGCAGTTCCACAGGGAACGAGCAGTACGTC. It specifies CASSSTGNEQYV.

This clone has just one count. The CDR3 bases are TGTGCCAGCAGTTTAACGCCCGGGGGAGAGACCGGGGAGCTGTTTTTT. Its protein is CASSLTPGGETGELFF. V and J are TRBV6-6 and TRBJ2-2; TRBD2 might be the D (6 bases). The germline V and J ends were trimmed by 4 bases and 5 bases, with 17 bases remaining between them. In germline, CDR1 is MNHNY, CDR2 SVGAGI (reference sequence). The CDR3 extends over 16 amino acids.

The V call is TRBV19, the J call TRBJ1-4; 9 bases agree with TRBD1. The CDR3 runs 19 residues. CDR1 LNHDA and CDR2 SQIVND come from the germline V gene (reference sequence). The junction had 13 bases not matched to a gene; V was cut back by 3 bases and J by 2 bases. The CDR3 nucleotides are TGTGCCAGTAGTATGAAAATTCCGGGACAGGGATGGACTAATGAAAAACTGTTTTTT. This encodes CASSMKIPGQGWTNEKLFF. The full variable domain, in which reference TRBV19 and TRBJ1-4 provide the parts outside the CDR3, is DGGITQSPKYLFRKEGQNVTLSCEQNLNHDAMYWYRQDPGQGLRLIYYSQIVNDFQKGDIAEGYSVSREKKESFPLTVTSAQKNPTAFYLCASSMKIPGQGWTNEKLFFGSGTQLSVL.

V and J are TRBV7-9 and TRBJ1-1; D not resolved. Per the germline V gene, CDR1 is SEHNR and CDR2 is FQNEAQ (reference sequence). V was pared by 2 bases and J by 0 bases, with 4 bases between. This CDR3 has 13 residues. In DNA form, the CDR3 reads TGTGCCAGCAGCTTATCCGTGAACACTGAAGCTTTCTTT. Its protein is CASSLSVNTEAFF.

The V gene is TRBV30, the J gene TRBJ2-7; a weak D match, TRBD1 (5 bases). The germline V gene encodes CDR1 GTSNPN and CDR2 SVGIG (reference sequence). The CDR3 loop spans 14 amino acids. The CDR3 DNA follows: TGTGTGGACATTCGACACAGGAGCTCCTACGAGCAGTACGTC. Translation gives CVDIRHRSSYEQYV.

The chain links TRBV6-4 to TRBJ1-2; TRBD1 matches at 7 bases. V lost 6 bases to trimming and J lost 8 bases; unmatched junction nucleotides: 12. Germline values: CDR1 MRHNA, CDR2 SNTAGT. The CDR3 covers 14 residues. The DNA of the CDR3 is TGTGCCAGCAGGCCTGACAGGGAGGGGAGCGGCTACACCTTC. As protein: CASRPDREGSGYTF.

The CDR3 region is CASSLGTGNEKLFF. The CDR3 DNA reads TGCGCCAGCAGCCTAGGGACAGGGAATGAAAAACTGTTTTTT. This chain connects TRBV4-1 to TRBJ1-4; 9 bases are a match to TRBD1. V was clipped by 4 bases and J by 5 bases; unmatched bases: 2. This CDR3 has 14 residues. Germline CDR1 and CDR2: MGHRA and YSYEKL.

The chain combines TRBV10-3 with TRBJ1-5; no clear D gene. The CDR3 is 15 amino acids. Germline-derived CDR1 and CDR2 are ENHRY and SYGVKD. Trimming cost V 6 bases and J 0 bases, with 12 bases left between them. The CDR3 loop is CAISAGTDSNQPQHF. Written as DNA, the CDR3 is TGTGCCATCAGCGCCGGCACGGATAGCAATCAGCCCCAGCATTTT.